Reported below is one TCR beta chain. As yet, its antigen is unknown. The TCR beta CDR3 regions underwent amplification using RNA transcripts as the source. The HTBI primer set served for first-round RT-PCR of the TCR CDR3. Each CDR3 protein gets one entry after TCRdb re-called the multiplex PCR reads with MiXCR. The data show some 500,000 distinct CDR3 sequences, around a quarter seen once. This entry is derived from a study of T cells in Graves' hyperthyroidism and ophthalmopathy. On the study more broadly: Blood from the periphery was taken at initial diagnosis, before any treatment.

Not enrolled were patients with uncontrolled infection, other autoimmune disease, pregnancy or lactation. Every diagnosis used clinical symptoms, serum thyroxine and TRAb, thyroid ultrasound and orbital computed tomography. V shed 6 bases and J 6 bases; nucleotides not matched to a gene: 16. This CDR3 has 18 residues. Looked up from germline, CDR1 is MNHEY and CDR2 is SVGEGT. Study-wide points: Ophthalmopathy stood apart from stable hyperthyroidism in a 13 V-J model.

V and J are TRBV6-2 or TRBV6-3 and TRBJ1-5; TRBD1 matches 11 bases. The receptor was derived from a woman under 40 with Graves' ophthalmopathy. The sample consisted of blood. CDR3 residues: CASRRRPSGTGGSQPQHF. Written as DNA, the CDR3 is TGTGCCAGCAGAAGACGACCCTCCGGGACAGGGGGAAGTCAGCCCCAGCATTTT.